A single sample is the source of the 23 T cell receptor beta chains below, sequenced in a study of cytomegalovirus exposure and HLA in healthy donors. PCR was performed using 60 Vbeta and 13 Jbeta primers. Sequencing used immunoSEQ multiplex PCR; TCRdb keeps in-frame clones, though not all of them. The sample records about 94,000 clones, around 84% being singletons. The material sequenced was PBMCs. Receptor source: a human donor in good health.

The chain recombines TRBV7-8 with TRBJ2-5; 7 bases are shared with TRBD2. V shed 6 bases, J shed 1 base, and the junction held 11 bases outside the gene matches. CDR3 length: 16 amino acids. Germline loops: CDR1 SGHVS, CDR2 FQNEAQ. Written as DNA, the CDR3 is TGTGCCAGCAGTCCTCTTTCTAGCGGCATCCAAGAGACCCAGTACTTC. Its protein product is CASSPLSSGIQETQYF.

As concerns this clone: One end of the junction is discordant with germline, which a read error may explain. The chain has TRBV2 and TRBJ2-4; 8 nucleotides align to TRBD1. The CDR3 totals 16 residues. Germline CDR1 is SNHLY and CDR2 is FYNNEI. Here the CDR3 reads CASREDRGLAKNIQYF. The DNA of the CDR3 is TGTGCCAGCAGGGAAGACAGGGGACTAGCCAAAAACATTCAGTACTTC. Filled out from reference TRBV2 and TRBJ2-4, the complete variable domain reads EPEVTQTPSHQVTQMGQEVILRCVPISNHLYFYWYRQILGQKVEFLVSFYNNEISEKSEIFDDQFSVERPDGSNFTLKIRSTKLEDSAMYFCASREDRGLAKNIQYFGAGTRLSVL.

The rearrangement joins TRBV19 to TRBJ1-1, with D maybe TRBD1 (5 bases). CDR1 is LNHDA and CDR2 is SQIVND in the germline V gene (reference sequence). The ends were cut back, 3 bases at V and 4 bases at J, with 9 bases in the middle. The CDR3 has 13 amino acids. The CDR3 reads CASSIMGPTEAFF. The DNA for the CDR3 is TGTGCCAGTAGTATTATGGGGCCCACTGAAGCTTTCTTT.

This clone came up a few times. This chain uses TRBV6-1 with TRBJ1-1; 10 bases line up with TRBD1. J lost 7 bases, V lost 5 bases, and 7 bases had no gene match. CDR1 is MNHNS, CDR2 SASEGT, per germline. This CDR3 comprises 14 residues. The CDR3 region is CASSSPGQGFEAFF. DNA for the CDR3: TGTGCCAGCAGTTCGCCGGGACAGGGGTTTGAAGCTTTCTTT.

This clone was detected only once. CDR3 sequence (DNA): TGTGCTAGTGGACGGGTGCAGGGCTACAATGAGCAGTTCTTC. It specifies CASGRVQGYNEQFF. The chain couples TRBV12-5 to TRBJ2-1; the D gene is possibly TRBD1 (5 bases). The CDR3 has 14 amino acids. Germline CDR1 and CDR2: LGHNT and FRNRAP. V gave up 6 bases and J gave up 3 bases, with 12 bases separating them.

The CDR3 coding sequence is TGCGCCAGCAGCAGGACAGGGTTCGGGGAGACCCAGTACTTC. Protein product: CASSRTGFGETQYF. V is TRBV5-1 and J is TRBJ2-5; 8 nucleotides line up with TRBD1. Germline lookup yields CDR1 SGHRS and CDR2 YFSETQ. The ends lost 4 bases at V and 5 bases at J; junction bases unmatched: 7. There are 14 residues in the CDR3.

The chain joins TRBV28 to TRBJ2-2; 13 nucleotides line up with TRBD2. J was trimmed by 9 bases and V by 5 bases; bases with no gene match: 9. Germline V gene data show CDR1 as MDHEN and CDR2 as SYDVKM. This CDR3 contains 16 residues. This CDR3 is CASSITSGRVKRELFF. The DNA of the CDR3 is TGTGCCAGCAGTATAACTAGCGGGAGGGTGAAAAGGGAGCTGTTTTTT.

The chain links TRBV5-4 to TRBJ2-5; D is unclear. V dropped 0 bases and J dropped 4 bases, with 10 bases sitting between them. Germline lookup yields CDR1 SGHNT and CDR2 YYREEE (reference sequence). This CDR3 contains 14 residues. The CDR3 spells CASSLAGSPETQYF. CDR3 in DNA: TGTGCCAGCAGCTTGGCCGGGTCGCCAGAGACCCAGTACTTC.

This chain uses TRBV28 with TRBJ2-7, with 7 bases aligning to TRBD1. The V segment lost 9 bases and the J segment 1 base; nucleotides outside the gene matches: 9. The V gene's germline CDR1 is MDHEN and CDR2 SYDVKM. The CDR3 consists of 14 residues. The DNA for the CDR3 is TGTGCCAGTACAGGGGCCCGCTTATCCTACGAGCAGTACTTC. It encodes CASTGARLSYEQYF.

The chain combines TRBV28 with TRBJ2-1; 11 bases are a match to TRBD2. In germline, CDR1 is MDHEN, CDR2 SYDVKM. J was trimmed by 8 bases and V by 6 bases; bases with no gene match: 9. CDR3 length: 15 residues. CDR3 nucleotides: TGTGCCAGCAGACCCACTAGCGGGAGTCTCCATGAGCAGTTCTTC. It encodes CASRPTSGSLHEQFF.

The J gene is TRBJ2-7, the V gene TRBV7-2; 12 nucleotides agree with TRBD2. Germline loops: CDR1 SGHTA, CDR2 FQGNSA. Trimming took 3 bases from V and 3 from J; bases not matched to a gene: 6. This CDR3 comprises 16 residues. This CDR3 is CASSFALAGGLYEQYF. CDR3 nucleotide sequence: TGTGCCAGCAGCTTTGCACTAGCGGGGGGTCTCTACGAGCAGTACTTC. Full variable domain (missing parts from reference TRBV7-2 and TRBJ2-7): GAGVSQSPSNKVTEKGKDVELRCDPISGHTALYWYRQSLGQGLEFLIYFQGNSAPDKSGLPSDRFSAERTGGSVSTLTIQRTQQEDSAVYLCASSFALAGGLYEQYFGPGTRLTVT.

The gene calls are TRBV7-8 and TRBJ2-7, with D possibly being TRBD2 (5 bases). Trimming pared 6 bases from V and 3 bases from J, leaving 15 bases between. The CDR3 spans 14 residues. Germline CDR1 SGHVS, CDR2 FQNEAQ. The CDR3 coding sequence is TGTGCCAGCAGTCTAACGTCGGGGAGCTACGAGCAGTACTTC. Translation: CASSLTSGSYEQYF. The full variable domain, in which reference TRBV7-8 and TRBJ2-7 provide the parts outside the CDR3, is GAGVSQSPRYKVAKRGQDVALRCDPISGHVSLFWYQQALGQGPEFLTYFQNEAQLDKSGLPSDRFFAERPEGSVSTLKIQRTQQEDSAVYLCASSLTSGSYEQYFGPGTRLTVT.

Of note for this clone: Germline and junction disagree at one end, which may indicate a read error. The chain couples TRBV4-3 to TRBJ2-5, with 9 bases identical to TRBD2. The CDR3 sequence is 15 residues long. CDR1 is LGHNA and CDR2 is YSLEER in the germline V gene. CDR3 sequence (DNA): TGCGCCAGCAGCCAGGCGGGAGGGGGCCAAAAGACCCAGTACTTC. Residues: CASSQAGGGQKTQYF.

This clone was picked up a small number of times. The J gene is TRBJ1-2, the V gene TRBV29-1; the D is unclear. Per the germline V gene, CDR1 is SQVTM and CDR2 is ANQGSEA. Trimming shortened V by 4 bases and J by 4 bases, and 7 bases separated the two germline ends. The CDR3 has 11 residues. CDR3 residues: CSVVGGYGYTF. Here the CDR3 DNA reads TGCAGCGTTGTGGGAGGCTATGGCTACACCTTC.

The chain employs TRBV27 and TRBJ2-7; 9 nucleotides align to TRBD1. Germline V gene data show CDR1 as MNHEY and CDR2 as SMNVEV (reference sequence). V shed 10 bases and J 4 bases; nucleotides not matched to a gene: 20. The CDR3 sequence is 17 residues long. CDR3 loop: CATAPGQGTRGVYEQYF. CDR3 nucleotide sequence: TGTGCCACGGCACCGGGACAGGGCACCCGGGGCGTATACGAGCAGTACTTC.

The rearrangement uses TRBV27 and TRBJ1-4, with D possibly matching TRBD1 (6 bases). Germline values: CDR1 MNHEY, CDR2 SMNVEV (reference sequence). V dropped 1 base and J dropped 0 bases, with 15 bases sitting between them. This CDR3 contains 18 residues. This CDR3 is CASSLYGGASPTNEKLFF. The CDR3 DNA follows: TGTGCCAGCAGTTTATATGGGGGGGCCTCGCCAACTAATGAAAAACTGTTTTTT.

The gene calls are TRBV5-4 and TRBJ2-3, with 7 bases fitting TRBD2. Germline-derived CDR1 and CDR2 are SGHNT and YYREEE (reference sequence). The V segment lost 0 bases and the J segment 0 bases; nucleotides outside the gene matches: 1. CDR3 length: 15 amino acids. The CDR3 coding sequence is TGTGCCAGCAGCTTGGGTAGCGGGAGCACAGATACGCAGTATTTT. Protein sequence: CASSLGSGSTDTQYF.

CDR3: CASRTTASNYGYTF. CDR3 DNA: TGTGCCAGCAGAACAACAGCCTCTAACTATGGCTACACCTTC. The rearrangement joins TRBV2 to TRBJ1-2; the D is unclear. CDR3 length: 14 residues. CDR1 SNHLY and CDR2 FYNNEI come from the germline V gene. Trimming cost V 6 bases and J 0 bases, with 11 bases left between them. Full variable domain (remainder filled in from reference TRBV2 and TRBJ1-2): EPEVTQTPSHQVTQMGQEVILRCVPISNHLYFYWYRQILGQKVEFLVSFYNNEISEKSEIFDDQFSVERPDGSNFTLKIRSTKLEDSAMYFCASRTTASNYGYTFGSGTRLTVV.

This chain uses TRBV25-1 with TRBJ1-2; no definite D call. Germline V gene lookup returns CDR1 MGHDK and CDR2 SYGVNS. The CDR3 is made up of 15 amino acids. V lost 6 bases and J 6 bases, leaving 20 bases between the germline ends. This chain's CDR3 is CASSYRYGVRNGYTF. The CDR3 nucleotides are TGTGCCAGCAGCTATAGGTACGGGGTCAGGAATGGCTACACCTTC.

This clone was observed a handful of times. The genes are TRBV19 and TRBJ1-1; TRBD1 matches at 9 bases. V gave up 7 bases and J gave up 0 bases; unmatched junction bases: 9. CDR1 and CDR2 (germline): LNHDA, SQIVND (reference sequence). This CDR3 region has 16 residues. CDR3: CASTLAGTGMNTEAFF. CDR3 coding DNA: TGTGCCAGTACCCTAGCCGGGACAGGGATGAACACTGAAGCTTTCTTT.

The rearrangement joins TRBV13 to TRBJ1-2; D not certain. V lost 1 base, J lost 0 bases, and 15 bases lay in between. Germline V gene lookup returns CDR1 PRHDT and CDR2 FYEKMQ (reference sequence). The CDR3 has 17 amino acids. The CDR3 reads CASSLVPGGKANYGYTF. Written as DNA, the CDR3 is TGTGCCAGCAGCTTAGTCCCCGGAGGGAAGGCTAACTATGGCTACACCTTC.

The rearrangement links TRBV7-8 to TRBJ1-1, with D possibly being TRBD1 (6 bases). V was shortened by 5 bases and J by 5 bases, with 15 bases between the two germline ends. Germline V gives CDR1 SGHVS, CDR2 FQNEAQ. The CDR3 is 14 amino acids. The DNA of the CDR3 is TGTGCCAGCAGCGTGGGAGGGGGGAAGACTGAAGCTTTCTTT. It is translated as CASSVGGGKTEAFF. The whole variable domain, filled in from reference TRBV7-8 and TRBJ1-1, reads GAGVSQSPRYKVAKRGQDVALRCDPISGHVSLFWYQQALGQGPEFLTYFQNEAQLDKSGLPSDRFFAERPEGSVSTLKIQRTQQEDSAVYLCASSVGGGKTEAFFGQGTRLTVV.

The chain links TRBV7-3 to TRBJ2-1; the match to TRBD2 covers 12 bases. V lost 5 bases, J lost 12 bases, and 5 bases stayed unmatched. From germline, CDR1 is SGHTA and CDR2 FQGTGA. The CDR3 runs to 13 residues. CDR3 DNA: TGTGCCAGCAGCGACCCGACTAGCGGGGGGCAGTTCTTC. As protein: CASSDPTSGGQFF. The whole variable domain, filled in from reference TRBV7-3 and TRBJ2-1, reads GAGVSQTPSNKVTEKGKYVELRCDPISGHTALYWYRQSLGQGPEFLIYFQGTGAADDSGLPNDRFFAVRPEGSVSTLKIQRTERGDSAVYLCASSDPTSGGQFFGPGTRLTVL.